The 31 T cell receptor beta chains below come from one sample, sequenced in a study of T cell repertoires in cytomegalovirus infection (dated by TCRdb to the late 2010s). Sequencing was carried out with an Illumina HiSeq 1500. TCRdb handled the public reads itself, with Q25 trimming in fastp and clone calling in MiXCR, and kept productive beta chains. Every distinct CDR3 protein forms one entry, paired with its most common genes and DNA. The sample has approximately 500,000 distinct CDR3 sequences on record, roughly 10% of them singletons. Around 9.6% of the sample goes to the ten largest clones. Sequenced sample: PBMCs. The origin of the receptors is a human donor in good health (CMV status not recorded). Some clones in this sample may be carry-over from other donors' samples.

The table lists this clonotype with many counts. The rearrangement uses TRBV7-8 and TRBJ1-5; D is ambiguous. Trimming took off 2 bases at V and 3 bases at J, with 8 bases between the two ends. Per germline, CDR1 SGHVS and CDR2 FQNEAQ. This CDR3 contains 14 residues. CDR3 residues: CASSLRRHNQPQHF. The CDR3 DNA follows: TGTGCCAGCAGCTTACGCAGGCACAATCAGCCCCAGCATTTT.

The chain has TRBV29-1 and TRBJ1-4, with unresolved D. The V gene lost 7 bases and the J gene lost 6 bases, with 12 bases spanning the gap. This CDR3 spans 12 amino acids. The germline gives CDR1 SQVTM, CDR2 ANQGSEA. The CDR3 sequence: CSGQEKDEKLFF. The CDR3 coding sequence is TGCAGCGGTCAGGAAAAGGATGAAAAACTGTTTTTT.

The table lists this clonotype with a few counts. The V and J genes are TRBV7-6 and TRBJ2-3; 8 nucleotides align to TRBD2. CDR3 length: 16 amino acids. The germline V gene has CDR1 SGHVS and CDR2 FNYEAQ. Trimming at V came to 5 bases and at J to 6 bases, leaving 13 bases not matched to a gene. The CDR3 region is CASSPLRGASGDTQYF. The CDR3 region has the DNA TGTGCCAGCAGCCCCTTGCGGGGGGCGTCAGGTGATACGCAGTATTTT.

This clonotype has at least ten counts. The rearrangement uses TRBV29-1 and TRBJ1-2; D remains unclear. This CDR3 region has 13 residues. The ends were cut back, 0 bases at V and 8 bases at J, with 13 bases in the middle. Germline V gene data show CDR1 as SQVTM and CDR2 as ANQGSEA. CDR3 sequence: CSVEDRSDWGYTF. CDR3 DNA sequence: TGCAGCGTTGAAGATCGGTCCGATTGGGGCTACACCTTC. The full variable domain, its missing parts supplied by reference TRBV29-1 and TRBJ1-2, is SAVISQKPSRDICQRGTSLTIQCQVDSQVTMMFWYRQQPGQSLTLIATANQGSEATYESGFVIDKFPISRPNLTFSTLTVSNMSPEDSSIYLCSVEDRSDWGYTFGSGTRLTVV.

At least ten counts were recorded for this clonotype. The CDR3 is CASSQGGGRGSQAFF. Written as DNA, the CDR3 is TGTGCCAGCAGCCAAGGCGGGGGGCGCGGGTCTCAAGCTTTCTTT. The chain employs TRBV3-1 and TRBJ1-1; possible D gene TRBD1, 6 bases. V gave up 1 base and J gave up 9 bases, with 18 bases separating them. This CDR3 has 15 amino acids. From germline, CDR1 is LGHDT and CDR2 YNNKEL (reference sequence).

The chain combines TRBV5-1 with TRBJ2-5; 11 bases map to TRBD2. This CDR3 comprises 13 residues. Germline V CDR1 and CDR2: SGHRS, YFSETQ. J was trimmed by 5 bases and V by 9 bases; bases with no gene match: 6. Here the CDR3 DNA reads TGCGCCACCGGGACTAGCGGTATGGAGACCCAGTACTTC. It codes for CATGTSGMETQYF.

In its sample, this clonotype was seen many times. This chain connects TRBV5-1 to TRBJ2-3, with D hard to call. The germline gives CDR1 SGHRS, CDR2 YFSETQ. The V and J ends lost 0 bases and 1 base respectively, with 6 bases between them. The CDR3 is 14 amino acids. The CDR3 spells CASSLGAGTDTQYF. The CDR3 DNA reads TGCGCCAGCAGCTTGGGGGCGGGCACAGATACGCAGTATTTT.

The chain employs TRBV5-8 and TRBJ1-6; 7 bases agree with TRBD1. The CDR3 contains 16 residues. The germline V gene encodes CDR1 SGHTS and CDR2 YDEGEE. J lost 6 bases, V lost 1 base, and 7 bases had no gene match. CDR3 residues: CASSLLPGQFNSPLHF. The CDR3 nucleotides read TGTGCCAGCAGCTTGCTTCCGGGACAGTTTAATTCACCCCTCCACTTT.

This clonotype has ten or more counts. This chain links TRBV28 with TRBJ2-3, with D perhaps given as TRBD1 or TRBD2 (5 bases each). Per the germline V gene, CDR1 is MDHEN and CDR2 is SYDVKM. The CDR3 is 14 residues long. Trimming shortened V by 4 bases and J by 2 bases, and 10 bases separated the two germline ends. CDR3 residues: CASSSGPITDTQYF. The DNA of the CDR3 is TGTGCCAGCAGTTCGGGACCTATCACAGATACGCAGTATTTT.

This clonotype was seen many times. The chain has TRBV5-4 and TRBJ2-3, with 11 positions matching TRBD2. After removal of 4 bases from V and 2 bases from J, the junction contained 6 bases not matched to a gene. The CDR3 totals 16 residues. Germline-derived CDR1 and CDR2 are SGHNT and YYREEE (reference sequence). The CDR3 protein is CASSLQTSGATDTQYF. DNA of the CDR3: TGTGCCAGCAGCCTGCAGACTAGCGGGGCCACAGATACGCAGTATTTT.

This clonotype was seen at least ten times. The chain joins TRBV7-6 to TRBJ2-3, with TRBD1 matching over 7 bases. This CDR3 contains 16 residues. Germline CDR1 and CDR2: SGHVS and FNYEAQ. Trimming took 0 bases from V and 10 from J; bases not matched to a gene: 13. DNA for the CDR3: TGTGCCAGCAGCTTAGCCCTCCAGACAGGGTACGGCGCGCAGTATTTT. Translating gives CASSLALQTGYGAQYF. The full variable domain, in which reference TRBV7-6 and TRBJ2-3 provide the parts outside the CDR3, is GAGVSQSPRYKVTKRGQDVALRCDPISGHVSLYWYRQALGQGPEFLTYFNYEAQQDKSGLPNDRFSAERPEGSISTLTIQRTEQRDSAMYRCASSLALQTGYGAQYFGPGTRLTVL.

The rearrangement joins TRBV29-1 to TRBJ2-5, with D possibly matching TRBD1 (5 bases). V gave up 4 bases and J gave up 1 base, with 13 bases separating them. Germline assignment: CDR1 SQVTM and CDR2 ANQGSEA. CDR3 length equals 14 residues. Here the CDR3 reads CSVVPGYRQETQYF. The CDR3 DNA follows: TGCAGCGTTGTACCAGGGTACCGCCAAGAGACCCAGTACTTC.

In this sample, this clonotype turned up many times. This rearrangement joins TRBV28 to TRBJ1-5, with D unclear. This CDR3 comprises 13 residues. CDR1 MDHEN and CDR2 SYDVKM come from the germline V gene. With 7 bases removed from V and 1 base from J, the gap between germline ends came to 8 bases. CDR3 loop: CASNPDSNQPQHF. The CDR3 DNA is TGTGCCAGCAATCCGGACAGCAATCAGCCCCAGCATTTT.

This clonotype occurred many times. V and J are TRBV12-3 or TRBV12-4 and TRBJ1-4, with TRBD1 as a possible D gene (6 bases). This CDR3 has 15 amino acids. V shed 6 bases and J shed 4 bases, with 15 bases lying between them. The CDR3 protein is CASRPGAGNNEKLFF. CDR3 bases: TGTGCCAGCAGGCCAGGGGCCGGGAATAATGAAAAACTGTTTTTT.

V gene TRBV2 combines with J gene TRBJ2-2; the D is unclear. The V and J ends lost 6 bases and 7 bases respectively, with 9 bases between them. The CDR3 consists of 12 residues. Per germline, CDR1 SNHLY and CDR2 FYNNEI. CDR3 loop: CASRRFDGELFF. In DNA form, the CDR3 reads TGTGCCAGCAGAAGGTTTGACGGGGAGCTGTTTTTT.

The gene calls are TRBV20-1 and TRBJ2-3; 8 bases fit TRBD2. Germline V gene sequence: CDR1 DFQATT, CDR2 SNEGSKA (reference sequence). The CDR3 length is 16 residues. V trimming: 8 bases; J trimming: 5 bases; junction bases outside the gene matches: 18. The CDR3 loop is CSPTWPGGPRGDTQYF. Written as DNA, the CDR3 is TGCAGTCCTACCTGGCCGGGGGGGCCGAGGGGAGATACGCAGTATTTT.

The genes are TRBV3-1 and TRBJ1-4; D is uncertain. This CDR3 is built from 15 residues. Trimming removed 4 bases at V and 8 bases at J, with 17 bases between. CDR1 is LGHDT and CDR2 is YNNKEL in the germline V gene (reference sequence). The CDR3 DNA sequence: TGTGCCAGCAGCCCAGGAAGTAATTTGGGCGAAAAACTGTTTTTT. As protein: CASSPGSNLGEKLFF.

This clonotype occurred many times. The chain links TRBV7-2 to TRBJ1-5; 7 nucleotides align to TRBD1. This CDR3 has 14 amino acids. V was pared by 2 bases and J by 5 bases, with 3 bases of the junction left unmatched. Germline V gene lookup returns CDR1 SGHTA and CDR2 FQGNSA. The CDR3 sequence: CASSLRQGDQPQHF. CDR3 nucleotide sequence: TGTGCCAGCAGCTTAAGGCAGGGGGATCAGCCCCAGCATTTT. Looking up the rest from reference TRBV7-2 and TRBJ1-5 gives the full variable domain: GAGVSQSPSNKVTEKGKDVELRCDPISGHTALYWYRQSLGQGLEFLIYFQGNSAPDKSGLPSDRFSAERTGGSVSTLTIQRTQQEDSAVYLCASSLRQGDQPQHFGDGTRLSIL.

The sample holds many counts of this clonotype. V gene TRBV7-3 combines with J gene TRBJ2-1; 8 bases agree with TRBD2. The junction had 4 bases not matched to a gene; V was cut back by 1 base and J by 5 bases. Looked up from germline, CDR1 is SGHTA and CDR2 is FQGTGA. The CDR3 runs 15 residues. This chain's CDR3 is CASSLNGRGNNEQFF. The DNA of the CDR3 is TGTGCCAGCAGCTTAAACGGGAGGGGTAACAATGAGCAGTTCTTC.

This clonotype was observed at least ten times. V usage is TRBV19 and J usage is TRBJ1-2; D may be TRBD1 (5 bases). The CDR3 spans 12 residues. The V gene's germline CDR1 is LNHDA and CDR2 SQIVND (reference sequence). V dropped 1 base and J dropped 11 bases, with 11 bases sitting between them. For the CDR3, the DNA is TGTGCCAGTAGTATAGGGGATGGGGGATACACCTTC. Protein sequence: CASSIGDGGYTF.

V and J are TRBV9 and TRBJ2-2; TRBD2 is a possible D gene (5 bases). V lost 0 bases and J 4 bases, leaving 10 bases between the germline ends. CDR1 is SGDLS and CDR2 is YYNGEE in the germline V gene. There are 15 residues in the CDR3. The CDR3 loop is CASSVEAAGTGELFF. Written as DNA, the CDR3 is TGTGCCAGCAGCGTAGAGGCTGCGGGCACCGGGGAGCTGTTTTTT.

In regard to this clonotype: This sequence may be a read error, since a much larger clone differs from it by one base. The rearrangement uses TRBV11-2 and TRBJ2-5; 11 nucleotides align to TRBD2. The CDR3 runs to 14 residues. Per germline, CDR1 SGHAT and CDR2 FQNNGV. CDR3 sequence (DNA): TGTGCCAGCAACCTAGCGGGGGGCAAAGAGACCCAGTGCTTC. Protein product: CASNLAGGKETQCF.

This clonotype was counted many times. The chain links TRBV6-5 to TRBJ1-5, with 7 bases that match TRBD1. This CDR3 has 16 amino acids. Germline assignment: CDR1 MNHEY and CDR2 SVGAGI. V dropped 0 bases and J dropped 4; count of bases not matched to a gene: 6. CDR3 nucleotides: TGTGCCAGCAGTTACTCGTCTCAGGGGGGAAATCAGCCCCAGCATTTT. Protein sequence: CASSYSSQGGNQPQHF.

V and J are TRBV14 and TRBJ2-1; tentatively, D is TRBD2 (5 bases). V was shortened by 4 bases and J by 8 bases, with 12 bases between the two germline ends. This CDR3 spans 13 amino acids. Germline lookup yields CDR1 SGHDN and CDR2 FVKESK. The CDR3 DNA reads TGTGCCAGCAGCCCGACCCTGAGGGATGAGCAGTTCTTC. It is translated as CASSPTLRDEQFF.

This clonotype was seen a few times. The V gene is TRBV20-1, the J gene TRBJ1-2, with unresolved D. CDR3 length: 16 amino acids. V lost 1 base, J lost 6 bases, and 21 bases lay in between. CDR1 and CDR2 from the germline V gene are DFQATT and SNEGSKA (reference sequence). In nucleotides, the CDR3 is TGCAGTGCTAGAGGGTTGGCAGAGGGAGGCCTAGATGGCTACACCTTC. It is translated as CSARGLAEGGLDGYTF.

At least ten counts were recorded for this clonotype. CDR3 sequence: CASSPWTGDQPQHF. The CDR3 bases are TGTGCCAGCAGCCCCTGGACAGGGGACCAGCCCCAGCATTTT. This chain uses TRBV7-8 with TRBJ1-5; 9 bases are shared with TRBD1. CDR1 and CDR2 from the germline V gene are SGHVS and FQNEAQ. V lost 5 bases, J lost 7 bases, and 6 bases stayed unmatched. The CDR3 totals 14 residues.

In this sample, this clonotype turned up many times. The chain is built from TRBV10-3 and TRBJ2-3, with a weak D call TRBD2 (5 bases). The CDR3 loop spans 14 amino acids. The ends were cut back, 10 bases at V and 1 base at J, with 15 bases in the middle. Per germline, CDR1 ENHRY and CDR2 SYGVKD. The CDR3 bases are TGTGCCACGAACCCCGCGGGTCGCACAGATACGCAGTATTTT. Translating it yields CATNPAGRTDTQYF.

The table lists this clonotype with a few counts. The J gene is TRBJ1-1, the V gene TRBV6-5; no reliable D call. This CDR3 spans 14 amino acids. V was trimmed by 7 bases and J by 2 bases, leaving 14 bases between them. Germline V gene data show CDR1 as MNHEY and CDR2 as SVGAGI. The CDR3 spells CASKNTGINTEAFF. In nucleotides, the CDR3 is TGTGCCAGCAAGAACACGGGGATCAACACTGAAGCTTTCTTT.

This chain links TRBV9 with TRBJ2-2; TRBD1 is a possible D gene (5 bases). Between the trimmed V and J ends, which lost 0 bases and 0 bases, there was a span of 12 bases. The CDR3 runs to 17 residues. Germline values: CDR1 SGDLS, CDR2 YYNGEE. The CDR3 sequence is CASSVGGLFANTGELFF. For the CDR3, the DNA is TGTGCCAGCAGCGTAGGGGGCTTGTTCGCGAACACCGGGGAGCTGTTTTTT. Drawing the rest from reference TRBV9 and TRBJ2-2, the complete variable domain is DSGVTQTPKHLITATGQRVTLRCSPRSGDLSVYWYQQSLDQGLQFLIQYYNGEERAKGNILERFSAQQFPDLHSELNLSSLELGDSALYFCASSVGGLFANTGELFFGEGSRLTVL.

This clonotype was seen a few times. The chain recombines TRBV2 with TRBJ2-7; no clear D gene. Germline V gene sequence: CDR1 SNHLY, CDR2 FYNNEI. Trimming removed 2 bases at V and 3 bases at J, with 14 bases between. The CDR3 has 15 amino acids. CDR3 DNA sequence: TGTGCCAGCAGTGAACCTTTCGAACCGCACTACGAGCAGTACTTC. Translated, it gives CASSEPFEPHYEQYF.

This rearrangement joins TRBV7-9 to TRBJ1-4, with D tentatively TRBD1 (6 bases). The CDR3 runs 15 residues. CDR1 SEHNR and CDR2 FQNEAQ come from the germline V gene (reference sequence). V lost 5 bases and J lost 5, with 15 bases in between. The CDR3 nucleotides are TGTGCCAGCAGCCGGCCGGGACAAGGGAATGAAAAACTGTTTTTT. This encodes CASSRPGQGNEKLFF.